This T cell receptor beta chain comes out of a study of T cells expressing NK-cell markers. About the study: Sorted CD3+CD56+NKG2C+, CD3+CD56+NKG2C- and CD3+CD56-NKG2C+ T-cell subsets were beta-chain profiled.

Generation of TCR beta cDNA was performed by 5'RACE template switching incorporating UMIs. TCRdb reprocessed the 5' RACE reads, keeping one entry per CDR3 protein, no DNA. Its listing shows some 450,000 distinct CDR3 sequences. Broader study findings: The CD3+CD56-NKG2C+ fraction of a few donors was likewise dominated by these clonotypes. Dominant NKG2C+ clonotype frequencies of roughly 1.0-7.5% of CD8+ T cells were measured in over 5 donors.

With regard to this clonotype: The antigen is not known.

Germline V lookup: CDR1 SQVTM, CDR2 ANQGSEA. The CDR3 spans 12 residues. The sequenced sample consisted of blood T cells: a sorted CD56 or NKG2C T cell subset, CD4+ or CD8+ T cells, or bulk PBMC T cells (not recorded which). This TCR was recovered from a woman between 18 and 70 years old in good health. The J gene is TRBJ2-2, the V gene TRBV29-1; TCRdb's D call of TRBD1 is untestable without DNA. The CDR3 is CSVEPGTGELVF.